A single sample is the source of the 2 T cell receptor beta chains below, sequenced in a study of T cells in Graves' hyperthyroidism and ophthalmopathy. The investigators amplified TCR beta CDR3 regions from RNA transcripts. The TCR CDR3 was amplified in a first-round RT-PCR using the HTBI primer set. TCRdb reprocessed the multiplex PCR reads with MiXCR, giving one entry per CDR3 protein. The table records approximately 320,000 distinct CDR3 sequences, about 15% of them present only once. The specimen sequenced was blood. Source of these receptors: a man younger than 45 with Graves' hyperthyroidism.

This clonotype was counted only a few times. The chain is built from TRBV6-1 and TRBJ1-1; 7 bases map to TRBD1. The CDR3 has 15 amino acids. V shed 6 bases, J shed 3 bases, and the junction held 10 bases outside the gene matches. Germline V gene data show CDR1 as MNHNS and CDR2 as SASEGT. The CDR3, as DNA: TGTGCCAGCAGATTGCAGGGGGGGTGGGACACTGAAGCTTTCTTT. Its protein is CASRLQGGWDTEAFF.

This clonotype has a count of ten or more. The J gene is TRBJ1-1, the V gene TRBV11-2; D gene ambiguous. V was clipped by 0 bases and J by 5 bases, with 10 bases between them. The CDR3 spans 14 residues. Germline CDR1 reads SGHAT; CDR2 reads FQNNGV. DNA for the CDR3: TGTGCCAGCAGCTTAGACCCCGGAGGGACTGAAGCTTTCTTT. Translation gives CASSLDPGGTEAFF.